The entry below describes one TCR beta chain. Its antigen remains unknown. Assay: immunoSEQ multiplex PCR; the TCRdb copy retains only in-frame clones and omits some. The sample carries 150,000 to 200,000 clones, roughly 80% recorded once. The data are from a study of cytomegalovirus exposure and HLA in healthy donors. Germline-derived CDR1 and CDR2 are KGHSH and LQKENI. The CDR3 is 14 residues long. The ends lost 3 bases at V and 2 bases at J; junction bases unmatched: 1. Study results and caveats: Many donors carried some public TCRs, although rarity characterized most TCR sequences. The authors confirmed in vitro that three CMV-associated chains were specific for CMV antigens. Cytomegalovirus-associated TCR beta chains were listed, numbering around 150.

The donors belonged to the approximately 120-subject validation cohort, separate from the 666-subject first cohort. The V gene is TRBV18, the J gene TRBJ2-7; 10 nucleotides line up with TRBD2. The material sequenced was PBMCs. This clonotype was obtained from a man aged 25-40 years in good health and CMV-seropositive. CDR3 in amino acids: CASSPGTSAYEQYF. The CDR3 region has the DNA TGTGCCAGCTCACCTGGGACTAGCGCCTACGAGCAGTACTTC.